The clone carrying this T cell receptor (beta chain) was seen ten or more times. The antigen is unknown. The source of the sample is a study of naive and memory T cell subsets. Study outcomes and limitations: A few larger clonotypes appeared in naive repertoires, especially CD8, possibly memory cells re-expressing CD45RA.

Two oligonucleotides, mixed equimolar, formed the beta constant-region primer covering TRBC1 and TRBC2. Nested alpha and beta constant-region primers with the SP2 primer drove four PCR rounds on ligated cDNA. An oligonucleotide with the SP2 primer and a 12-nucleotide UMI was ligated to the cDNA 3' end. MiXCR was run by TCRdb on the UMI-ligation and nested PCR reads, yielding one entry per CDR3 protein. The data hold 85,000 to 130,000 distinct CDR3 sequences, with 14% observed a single time. Separate alpha and beta amplification began at the second PCR step. The sequencing sample was made of naive CD8+ T cells from blood. The sequence derives from a human donor in good health.

The CDR3 nucleotides are TGTGCCAGCAGCTTGGGACTCCTGAACAATGAGCAGTTCTTC. This gives the protein CASSLGLLNNEQFF. The chain links TRBV5-4 to TRBJ2-1, with D hard to call. Trimming took 0 bases from V and 5 from J, leaving 9 bases between them. The length of the CDR3 is 14 residues. Germline V CDR1 and CDR2: SGHNT, YYREEE (reference sequence). Looking up the rest from reference TRBV5-4 and TRBJ2-1 gives the full variable domain: ETGVTQSPTHLIKTRGQQVTLRCSSQSGHNTVSWYQQALGQGPQFIFQYYREEENGRGNFPPRFSGLQFPNYSSELNVNALELDDSALYLCASSLGLLNNEQFFGPGTRLTVL.